These 32 T cell receptor beta chains share one sample of origin, sequenced in a study of T-cell memory formation after mild COVID-19. TCRdb re-called the 5' RACE reads through MiXCR, storing one row per CDR3 protein. Among approximately 350,000 distinct CDR3 sequences, 25% to 30% were seen once, and the ten largest hold roughly 12%. Sequenced material: PBMCs or a T cell subset sorted from them (not recorded which). The receptors come from an adult woman who had mild COVID-19 (a few samples of this study predate the infection). Cell type and time point are not known.

The chain couples TRBV30 to TRBJ1-2; TRBD1 might be the D (5 bases). V was cut by 0 bases and J by 5 bases, with 10 bases left in between. CDR1 and CDR2 (germline): GTSNPN, SVGIG (reference sequence). CDR3 length: 13 residues. CDR3 sequence (DNA): TGTGCCTGGAGTGTGTTGGGGGGATATGGCTACACCTTC. Encoded protein: CAWSVLGGYGYTF.

V usage is TRBV24-1 and J usage is TRBJ2-1, with D possibly TRBD2 on 6 matching bases. Germline assignment: CDR1 KGHDR and CDR2 SFDVKD. Trimming took 4 bases from V and 4 from J, leaving 16 bases between them. This CDR3 region has 16 residues. Here the CDR3 DNA reads TGTGCCACCAGTGACGCGGGACGGACAACTTACAATGAGCAGTTCTTC. As protein: CATSDAGRTTYNEQFF.

The chain is built from TRBV5-1 and TRBJ2-1, with 13 nucleotides matching TRBD2. The CDR3 length is 15 residues. Germline CDR1 and CDR2: SGHRS and YFSETQ. J was trimmed by 8 bases and V by 2 bases; bases with no gene match: 4. CDR3: CASSFGLAGADEQFF. The CDR3 coding sequence is TGCGCCAGCAGCTTTGGACTAGCGGGGGCCGATGAGCAGTTCTTC.

This chain links TRBV6-5 with TRBJ1-6; 9 bases are a match to TRBD1. The germline CDR1 and CDR2 sequences are MNHEY and SVGAGI. This CDR3 has 14 amino acids. V lost 6 bases to trimming and J lost 5 bases; unmatched junction nucleotides: 2. CDR3: CASSRTGDNSPLHF. CDR3 coding DNA: TGTGCCAGCAGCAGGACAGGGGATAATTCACCCCTCCACTTT.

The chain links TRBV6-5 to TRBJ2-1, with 8 bases that match TRBD2. V was clipped by 4 bases and J by 4 bases; unmatched bases: 6. Germline V gives CDR1 MNHEY, CDR2 SVGAGI. The CDR3 sequence is 15 residues long. CDR3 bases: TGTGCCAGCAGTTCCCCTGGGACTAGTTACAATGAGCAGTTCTTC. It is translated as CASSSPGTSYNEQFF.

The genes are TRBV11-2 and TRBJ2-2, with TRBD2 matching over 14 bases. Germline loops: CDR1 SGHAT, CDR2 FQNNGV. This CDR3 contains 16 residues. With 5 bases clipped from V and 7 bases from J, the junction kept 6 bases outside the gene matches. The CDR3 is CASSPGTSGRYGELFF. CDR3 DNA sequence: TGTGCCAGCAGCCCAGGGACTAGCGGGAGATACGGGGAGCTGTTTTTT. Full variable domain (rest looked up from reference TRBV11-2 and TRBJ2-2): EAGVAQSPRYKIIEKRQSVAFWCNPISGHATLYWYQQILGQGPKLLIQFQNNGVVDDSQLPKDRFSAERLKGVDSTLKIQPAKLEDSAVYLCASSPGTSGRYGELFFGEGSRLTVL.

This clonotype turned up a few times. V usage is TRBV28 and J usage is TRBJ2-2; D is possibly TRBD1 or TRBD2 (5 bases each). Trimming left V 2 bases short and J 7 bases short, with 14 bases between. The V gene's germline CDR1 is MDHEN and CDR2 SYDVKM. The CDR3 contains 15 residues. The CDR3 reads CASSLGGRGYGELFF. The CDR3 region has the DNA TGTGCCAGCAGTTTAGGTGGCCGGGGCTACGGGGAGCTGTTTTTT.

V is TRBV5-1 and J is TRBJ1-2; the D is unclear. CDR3 length equals 13 residues. Germline V lookup: CDR1 SGHRS, CDR2 YFSETQ. V gave up 4 bases and J gave up 3 bases, with 10 bases separating them. CDR3 protein: CASSQDGDYGYTF. The DNA for the CDR3 is TGCGCCAGCAGCCAGGACGGAGACTATGGCTACACCTTC.

The chain carries TRBV9 and TRBJ2-2; unclear D gene. The germline V and J ends were trimmed by 3 bases and 3 bases, with 18 bases remaining between them. The V gene's germline CDR1 is SGDLS and CDR2 YYNGEE. There are 17 residues in the CDR3. CDR3 coding DNA: TGTGCCAGCAGCGGAACCCGGGCCTCACTCTACACCGGGGAGCTGTTTTTT. Translated: CASSGTRASLYTGELFF.

Ten or more counts support this clonotype. The chain combines TRBV7-9 with TRBJ2-7; 8 nucleotides align to TRBD1. This CDR3 spans 14 amino acids. In germline, CDR1 is SEHNR, CDR2 FQNEAQ (reference sequence). V dropped 4 bases and J dropped 1; count of bases not matched to a gene: 3. CDR3 region: CASSSDRGSYEQYF. CDR3 DNA sequence: TGTGCCAGCAGCTCCGACAGGGGATCCTACGAGCAGTACTTC.

The sample holds a few counts of this clonotype. The chain has TRBV5-1 and TRBJ2-6, with a tentative D call TRBD1 (6 bases). Germline V gene lookup returns CDR1 SGHRS and CDR2 YFSETQ. CDR3 length equals 17 residues. V lost 1 base to trimming and J lost 0 bases, with 11 bases between them. The CDR3 protein is CASSLSGQLSGANVLTF. The CDR3 coding sequence is TGCGCCAGCAGCTTGTCGGGACAACTCTCTGGGGCCAACGTCCTGACTTTC.

This clonotype was found a few times. The genes are TRBV7-2 and TRBJ2-3; 10 bases map to TRBD2. After removal of 5 bases from V and 5 bases from J, the junction contained 7 bases not matched to a gene. Germline V lookup: CDR1 SGHTA, CDR2 FQGNSA. The CDR3 runs 15 residues. The DNA for the CDR3 is TGTGCCAGCAGCCGATCTAGCGGGAGTGGAGATACGCAGTATTTT. Encoded protein: CASSRSSGSGDTQYF.

V gene TRBV6-2 or TRBV6-3 combines with J gene TRBJ1-5; D might be TRBD1 (6 bases). Trimming stripped 6 bases from V and 0 bases from J, with 9 bases between. The germline V gene encodes CDR1 MNHEY and CDR2 SVGEGT. The CDR3 sequence is 14 residues long. CDR3 sequence reads: CASRAQGSNQPQHF. In nucleotides, the CDR3 is TGTGCCAGCAGGGCACAGGGTAGCAATCAGCCCCAGCATTTT.

This clonotype appeared a few times. The J gene is TRBJ2-1, the V gene TRBV28; a weak D match, TRBD2 (5 bases). Between the trimmed V and J ends, which lost 10 bases and 12 bases, there was a span of 10 bases. The CDR3 covers 9 residues. Germline V gene data show CDR1 as MDHEN and CDR2 as SYDVKM. CDR3 sequence (DNA): TGTGCCACCGGACTGACGCAGTTCTTC. It codes for CATGLTQFF. The whole variable domain, filled in from reference TRBV28 and TRBJ2-1, reads DVKVTQSSRYLVKRTGEKVFLECVQDMDHENMFWYRQDPGLGLRLIYFSYDVKMKEKGDIPEGYSVSREKKERFSLILESASTNQTSMYLCATGLTQFFGPGTRLTVL.

V is TRBV25-1 and J is TRBJ1-6; D gene uncertain. The CDR3 consists of 12 residues. Deletions cut 1 base from V and 10 bases from J, with 5 bases between. Germline V gene data show CDR1 as MGHDK and CDR2 as SYGVNS. The DNA for the CDR3 is TGTGCCAGCAGTGAATGGTACTCACCCCTCCACTTT. As protein: CASSEWYSPLHF.

This chain joins TRBV30 and TRBJ1-1; 8 bases are shared with TRBD1. V shed 3 bases, J shed 0 bases, and the junction held 3 bases outside the gene matches. The CDR3 is 14 residues long. CDR1 is GTSNPN and CDR2 is SVGIG in the germline V gene (reference sequence). CDR3 sequence (DNA): TGTGCCTGGAGGTGGGGACAGGTGAACACTGAAGCTTTCTTT. Protein product: CAWRWGQVNTEAFF.

The rearrangement joins TRBV27 to TRBJ2-4; weak D call: TRBD2 (6 bases). This CDR3 has 15 amino acids. V lost 4 bases and J lost 1, with 11 bases in between. Germline-derived CDR1 and CDR2 are MNHEY and SMNVEV (reference sequence). The CDR3 loop is CASSSLGGAKNIQYF. CDR3 in DNA: TGTGCCAGCAGTTCCCTGGGGGGTGCCAAAAACATTCAGTACTTC.

This clonotype was seen a few times. Here the CDR3 reads CASSPARPYEQYF. CDR3 bases: TGTGCCAGCAGCCCGGCGCGTCCCTACGAGCAGTACTTC. This chain uses TRBV7-9 with TRBJ2-7; D gene uncertain. V was trimmed by 5 bases and J by 2 bases, leaving 10 bases between them. The length of the CDR3 is 13 residues. Germline-derived CDR1 and CDR2 are SEHNR and FQNEAQ (reference sequence).

The CDR3 spells CATSLQVANTGELFF. CDR3 sequence (DNA): TGTGCCACCAGCCTACAGGTAGCGAACACCGGGGAGCTGTTTTTT. The chain carries TRBV15 and TRBJ2-2; TRBD1 is a possible D gene (5 bases). In germline, CDR1 is LNHNV, CDR2 YYDKDF (reference sequence). Trimming shortened V by 5 bases and J by 0 bases, and 10 bases separated the two germline ends. CDR3 length equals 15 residues.

This rearrangement joins TRBV7-6 to TRBJ2-4; D is ambiguous. Germline values: CDR1 SGHVS, CDR2 FNYEAQ. V was trimmed by 5 bases and J by 0 bases, leaving 5 bases between them. The CDR3 contains 13 residues. The CDR3 DNA reads as TGTGCCAGCAGCCGAATAGCCAAAAACATTCAGTACTTC. Translation: CASSRIAKNIQYF.

This clonotype was seen only once. CDR3 residues: CASSSSKWGLAALEQYF. The CDR3 DNA reads TGTGCCAGCAGCTCTAGTAAGTGGGGACTAGCGGCCCTCGAGCAGTACTTC. J is TRBJ2-7 and V is TRBV7-9; 11 bases are shared with TRBD2. The CDR3 is 17 amino acids. V lost 4 bases to trimming and J lost 6 bases; unmatched junction nucleotides: 14. Per germline, CDR1 SEHNR and CDR2 FQNEAQ (reference sequence).

This clonotype was counted many times. This chain joins TRBV4-3 and TRBJ2-3, with D tentatively TRBD1 or TRBD2 (5 bases each). The V gene's germline CDR1 is LGHNA and CDR2 YSLEER. Trimming cost V 1 base and J 3 bases, with 14 bases left between them. The CDR3 has 16 amino acids. CDR3 loop: CASSQGDLRVTDTQYF. Written as DNA, the CDR3 is TGCGCCAGCAGCCAAGGGGACCTTAGGGTGACAGATACGCAGTATTTT.

This clonotype occurred a few times. The chain carries TRBV5-6 and TRBJ2-1; D is unresolved. V was trimmed by 0 bases and J by 5 bases, leaving 6 bases between them. This CDR3 spans 13 amino acids. Germline CDR1 is SGHDT and CDR2 is YYEEEE. The CDR3 DNA reads as TGTGCCAGCAGCTTGGGGAGCAACAATGAGCAGTTCTTC. Translating gives CASSLGSNNEQFF. Combining the CDR3 with reference TRBV5-6 and TRBJ2-1 gives the whole variable domain DAGVTQSPTHLIKTRGQQVTLRCSPKSGHDTVSWYQQALGQGPQFIFQYYEEEERQRGNFPDRFSGHQFPNYSSELNVNALLLGDSALYLCASSLGSNNEQFFGPGTRLTVL.

The CDR3 bases are TGTGCCAGCAGGGCTAGCGGGGGGAGCACAGATACGCAGTATTTT. It encodes CASRASGGSTDTQYF. The chain joins TRBV12-3 or TRBV12-4 to TRBJ2-3; 11 bases agree with TRBD2. The CDR3 contains 15 residues. After removal of 6 bases from V and 0 bases from J, the junction contained 2 bases not matched to a gene.

The V and J genes are TRBV4-1 and TRBJ1-2, with no clear D. The germline V gene has CDR1 MGHRA and CDR2 YSYEKL. Trimming pared 0 bases from V and 6 bases from J, leaving 14 bases between. This CDR3 has 15 residues. The DNA for the CDR3 is TGCGCCAGCAGCCAAGATCGGCTGAGAATGGATGGCTACACCTTC. It translates to CASSQDRLRMDGYTF.

This clonotype was counted only a few times. The V and J genes are TRBV3-1 and TRBJ2-3, with 7 bases lining up with TRBD2. CDR3 length: 17 amino acids. The germline V gene encodes CDR1 LGHDT and CDR2 YNNKEL (reference sequence). Losses at the gene ends were 3 bases for V and 5 bases for J; bases not matched to a gene: 14. The CDR3 here is CASSHLTSVGVGDTQYF. DNA of the CDR3: TGTGCCAGCAGCCACCTTACTAGCGTGGGTGTTGGAGATACGCAGTATTTT.

In its sample, this clonotype was seen a few times. The chain recombines TRBV4-2 with TRBJ2-1; 8 positions match TRBD2. This CDR3 has 16 amino acids. J lost 3 bases, V lost 3 bases, and 7 bases had no gene match. Germline V gives CDR1 LGHNA, CDR2 YNFKEQ. The CDR3 is CASSQLTSVLYNEQFF. The CDR3 coding sequence is TGTGCCAGCAGCCAGTTGACTAGCGTCCTCTACAATGAGCAGTTCTTC.

V usage is TRBV4-2 and J usage is TRBJ2-5; 11 nucleotides line up with TRBD2. CDR1 and CDR2 (germline): LGHNA, YNFKEQ. Germline trimming cut 4 bases from V and 5 bases from J; bases unmatched to any gene: 15. The CDR3 is 18 amino acids. The CDR3 DNA reads TGTGCCAGCAGCCGTAGCGGGGGGGCTACGGCCTCCAGTGAGACCCAGTACTTC. It yields the protein CASSRSGGATASSETQYF.

This clonotype has only one observation. The V call is TRBV24-1, the J call TRBJ2-3; D may be TRBD2 (6 bases). This CDR3 region has 14 residues. Between the trimmed V and J ends, which lost 5 bases and 2 bases, there was a span of 10 bases. The germline gives CDR1 KGHDR, CDR2 SFDVKD. CDR3 residues: CATSGGLLTDTQYF. The CDR3 nucleotides are TGTGCCACCAGTGGTGGACTACTCACAGATACGCAGTATTTT.

J is TRBJ2-3 and V is TRBV12-3 or TRBV12-4; D is uncertain. V was trimmed by 3 bases and J by 0 bases, leaving 16 bases between them. The CDR3 sequence is 17 residues long. The DNA for the CDR3 is TGTGCCAGCAGTTTTAAAGCGACCGACGCTAGCACAGATACGCAGTATTTT. The encoded protein is CASSFKATDASTDTQYF.

This clonotype came up many times. The rearrangement uses TRBV12-3 or TRBV12-4 and TRBJ2-1; D gene uncertain. The CDR3 length is 11 residues. Deletions cut 1 base from V and 6 bases from J, with 1 base between. The CDR3 sequence: CASSLGNEQFF. CDR3 nucleotides: TGTGCCAGCAGTTTAGGCAATGAGCAGTTCTTC.

This clonotype appeared a few times. Here the CDR3 reads CASSIGLGSYNEQFF. The CDR3 nucleotides are TGTGCCAGCAGCATCGGCCTTGGCTCCTACAATGAGCAGTTCTTC. The V call is TRBV12-3 or TRBV12-4, the J call TRBJ2-1; no firm D call. Trimming pared 6 bases from V and 0 bases from J, leaving 12 bases between. The length of the CDR3 is 15 residues.